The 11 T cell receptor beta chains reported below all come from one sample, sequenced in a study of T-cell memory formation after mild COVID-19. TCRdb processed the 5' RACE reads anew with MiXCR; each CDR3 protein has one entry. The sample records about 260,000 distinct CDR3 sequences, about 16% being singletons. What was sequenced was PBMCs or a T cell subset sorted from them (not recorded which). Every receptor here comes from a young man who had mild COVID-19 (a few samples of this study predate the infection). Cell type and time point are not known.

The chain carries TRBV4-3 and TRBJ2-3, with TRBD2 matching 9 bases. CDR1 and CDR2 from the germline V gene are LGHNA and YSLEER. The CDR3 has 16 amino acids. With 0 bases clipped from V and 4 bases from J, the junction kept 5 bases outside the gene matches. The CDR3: CASSQEALAGSDTQYF. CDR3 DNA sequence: TGCGCCAGCAGCCAAGAGGCCCTAGCGGGGTCAGATACGCAGTATTTT.

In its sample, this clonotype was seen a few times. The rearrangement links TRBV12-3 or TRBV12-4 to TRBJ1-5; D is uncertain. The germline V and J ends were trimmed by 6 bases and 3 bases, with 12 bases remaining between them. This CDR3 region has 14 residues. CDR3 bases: TGTGCCAGCAGCATGTCACGGATCAATCAGCCCCAGCATTTT. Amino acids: CASSMSRINQPQHF.

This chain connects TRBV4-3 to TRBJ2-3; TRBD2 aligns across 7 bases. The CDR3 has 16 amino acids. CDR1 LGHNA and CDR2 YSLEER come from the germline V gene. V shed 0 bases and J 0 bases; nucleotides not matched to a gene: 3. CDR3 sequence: CASSQERGTSTDTQYF. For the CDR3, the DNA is TGCGCCAGCAGCCAAGAGCGGGGGACGAGCACAGATACGCAGTATTTT.

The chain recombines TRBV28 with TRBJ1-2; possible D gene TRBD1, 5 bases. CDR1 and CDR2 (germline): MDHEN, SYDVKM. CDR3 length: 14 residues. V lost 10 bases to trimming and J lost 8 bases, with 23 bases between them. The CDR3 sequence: CANGPSGLVGGYTF. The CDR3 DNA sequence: TGTGCCAACGGACCTTCGGGGCTGGTGGGAGGCTACACCTTC.

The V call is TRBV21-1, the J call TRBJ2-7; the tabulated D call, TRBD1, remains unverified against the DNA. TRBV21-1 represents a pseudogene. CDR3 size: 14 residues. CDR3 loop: CASSLGTVAYEQYV. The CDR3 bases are TGTGCCAGCAGCCTCGGGACAGTCGCTTACGAGCAGTACGTC.

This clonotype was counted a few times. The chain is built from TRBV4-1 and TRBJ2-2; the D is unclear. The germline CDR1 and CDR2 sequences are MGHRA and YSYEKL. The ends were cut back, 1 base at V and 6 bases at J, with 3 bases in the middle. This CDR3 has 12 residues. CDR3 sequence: CASSQVAGELFF. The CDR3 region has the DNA TGCGCCAGCAGCCAAGTGGCCGGGGAGCTGTTTTTT.

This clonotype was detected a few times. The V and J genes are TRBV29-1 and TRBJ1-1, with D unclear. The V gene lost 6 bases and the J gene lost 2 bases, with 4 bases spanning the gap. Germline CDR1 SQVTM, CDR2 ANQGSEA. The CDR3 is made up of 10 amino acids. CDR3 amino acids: CSVLNTEAFF. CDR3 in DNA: TGCAGCGTCCTTAACACTGAAGCTTTCTTT.

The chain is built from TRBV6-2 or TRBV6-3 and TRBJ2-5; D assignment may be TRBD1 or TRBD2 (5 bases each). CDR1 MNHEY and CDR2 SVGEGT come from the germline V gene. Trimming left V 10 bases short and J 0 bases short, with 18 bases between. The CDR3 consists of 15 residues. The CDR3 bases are TGTGCCACCGTAAATGGGGGATTGAACCAAGAGACCCAGTACTTC. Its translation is CATVNGGLNQETQYF.

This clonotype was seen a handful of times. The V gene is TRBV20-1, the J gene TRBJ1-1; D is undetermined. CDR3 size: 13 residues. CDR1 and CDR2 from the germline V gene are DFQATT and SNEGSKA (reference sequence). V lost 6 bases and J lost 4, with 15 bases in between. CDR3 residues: CSASRPETTEAFF. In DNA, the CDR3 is TGCAGTGCGTCCCGGCCGGAGACCACTGAAGCTTTCTTT.

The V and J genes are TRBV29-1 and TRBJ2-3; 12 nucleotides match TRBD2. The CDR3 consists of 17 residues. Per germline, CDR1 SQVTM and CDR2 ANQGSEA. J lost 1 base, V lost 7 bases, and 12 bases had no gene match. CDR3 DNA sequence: TGCAGCGGACTAGCGGGGGCTAATACAGTCGGCACAGATACGCAGTATTTT. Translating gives CSGLAGANTVGTDTQYF.

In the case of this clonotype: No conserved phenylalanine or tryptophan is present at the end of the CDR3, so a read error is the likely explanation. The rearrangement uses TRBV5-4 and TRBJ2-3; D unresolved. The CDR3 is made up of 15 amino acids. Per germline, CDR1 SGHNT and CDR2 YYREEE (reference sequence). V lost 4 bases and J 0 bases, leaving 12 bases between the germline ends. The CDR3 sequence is CASSPQATSTDTQYL. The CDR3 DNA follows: TGTGCCAGCAGCCCCCAGGCTACTAGCACAGATACGCAGTATTTG.